This TCR beta chain was profiled in a study of T cell responses to AZD1222 COVID-19 vaccine. General study points: Two AZD1222 doses significantly raised spike-specific TCR breadth and depth over controls. Females made up more of the donors, who were largely white British, and clonal diversity may have come out too low. Unmutated variant regions are reportedly targeted by nearly half of spike-specific TCRs.

The table came from immunoSEQ multiplex PCR; TCRdb's copy has only in-frame clones and leaves some out. The sample includes 95,000 to 150,000 clones, around 85% of them seen just once. Some second doses came at about 4 weeks and others at about 12 weeks; these were pooled. The CDR3 is made up of 15 amino acids. Germline-derived CDR1 and CDR2 are MNHEY and SVGAGI. With 0 bases removed from V and 9 bases from J, the gap between germline ends came to 15 bases. As concerns this clone: The antigen remains undetermined.

The material was peripheral blood, obtained 28 days after the second AZD1222 dose. This chain joins TRBV6-5 and TRBJ1-5; D might be TRBD1 (5 bases). This receptor was taken from an adult who received the AZD1222 COVID-19 vaccine. The CDR3 nucleotides read TGTGCCAGCAGTTACTCGGGGGGGACCGGGAGGCCCCAGCATTTT. Its protein product is CASSYSGGTGRPQHF.